This entry concerns a single TCR beta chain. Its specificity is not known. Every donor, a Caucasian adult, lived in Nashville, Tennessee. CDR3 length equals 14 residues. Germline V gene data show CDR1 as LNHDA and CDR2 as SQIVND (reference sequence). Trimming stripped 6 bases from V and 7 bases from J, with 18 bases between. Authors' processing steps: ImmunoSEQ supplied junction-only sequences lacking quality scores, so filtering was different. Repertoires were generated with immunoSEQ multiplex PCR, while TCRdb's copy carries only in-frame clones and drops some. V and J calls and clone size follow that table, whereas D and trimming were derived from the DNA. The table lists about 1.5 million clones, roughly 96% of them singletons. The data are from a study of shared clonotypes between healthy human individuals. Whole-study findings and limits: With several donors compared, approximately 5% of naive CD4 clonotypes were shared.

The V call is TRBV19, the J call TRBJ2-5, with D tentatively TRBD2 (5 bases). The material sequenced was naive CD4+ T cells sorted from blood. Noted subset: CD45RA+ positively selected. This receptor was identified in a man aged 30-40 years in good health. The CDR3 DNA reads as TGTGCCAGTAGAAATAGCGCACTACTAGGGACCCAGTACTTC. It translates to CASRNSALLGTQYF.